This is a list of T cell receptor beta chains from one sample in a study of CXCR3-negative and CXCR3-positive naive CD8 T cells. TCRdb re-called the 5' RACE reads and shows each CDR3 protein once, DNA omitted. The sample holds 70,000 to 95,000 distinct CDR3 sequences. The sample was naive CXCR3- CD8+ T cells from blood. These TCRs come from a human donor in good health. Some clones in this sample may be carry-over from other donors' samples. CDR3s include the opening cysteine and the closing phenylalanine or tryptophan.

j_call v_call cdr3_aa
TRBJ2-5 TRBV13 CASSSRDREKTQYF
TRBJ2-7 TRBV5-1 CASQTGDDFYEQYF
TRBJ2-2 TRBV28 CASVGQNTGELFF
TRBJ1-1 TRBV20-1 CSARDGSWGRGNTEAFF
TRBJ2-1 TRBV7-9 CASSSTVAGEVAEQFF
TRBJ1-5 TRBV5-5 CASSLAPGFGNQPQHF
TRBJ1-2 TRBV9 CASSVGGSHGYTF
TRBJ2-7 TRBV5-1 CASSLDAPGQGTYEQYF
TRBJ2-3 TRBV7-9 CASSSVYAQGKATDTQYF
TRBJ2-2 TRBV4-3 CASSQGRETGELFF
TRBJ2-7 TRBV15 CATSRDSNTGTGVLEQYF
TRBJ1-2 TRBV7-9 CASSSMDRDREGYTF
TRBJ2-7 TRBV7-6 CASSLGTEDYEQYF
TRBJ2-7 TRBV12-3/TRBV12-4 CASSFLASSYEQYF
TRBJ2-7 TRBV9 CASSVAGAPTYEQYF
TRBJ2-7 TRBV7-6 CASSLVAGGRGEQYF
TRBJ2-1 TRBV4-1 CASSQQTSGGNNEQFF
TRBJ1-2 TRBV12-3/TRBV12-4 CASSLRLGIVDGYTF
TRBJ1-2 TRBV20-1 CSARDLAGNYGYTF
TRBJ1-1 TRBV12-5 CASGLGNTEAFF
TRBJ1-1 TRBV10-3 CAISDLDLAKGKDTEAFF
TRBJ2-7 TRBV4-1 CASSQGTGGSSYEQYF
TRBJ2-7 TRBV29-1 CSVEDLSGEQYF
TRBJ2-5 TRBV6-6 CASSYTNRESETQYF
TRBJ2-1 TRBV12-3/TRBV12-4 CASSIANSYNEQFF
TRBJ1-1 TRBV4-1 CASSPLLVMNTEAFF
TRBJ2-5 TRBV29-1 CSVVAGGVYLQGTQYF
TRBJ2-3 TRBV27 CASSPSSGRGDTQYF
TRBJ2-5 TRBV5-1 CASSFEGDETQYF
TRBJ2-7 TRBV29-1 CSVEETGITYEQYF
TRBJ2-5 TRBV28 CASIQAGGGETQYF
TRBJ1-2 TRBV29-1 CSVPTGDLGYGYTF
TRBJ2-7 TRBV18 CASSPPGQGAYEQYF
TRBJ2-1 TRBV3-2 CASSQDRDSRGNEQFF
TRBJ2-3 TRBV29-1 CSVDEGSTDTQYF
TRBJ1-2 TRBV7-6 CASSLATGQPLAKGYTF
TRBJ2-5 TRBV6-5 CASSYEGPQETQYF
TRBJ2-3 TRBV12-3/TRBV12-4 CATSFRGATTDTQYF
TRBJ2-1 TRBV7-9 CASSLTGLGVNEQFF
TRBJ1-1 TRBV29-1 CSVEDFLGIPEAFF
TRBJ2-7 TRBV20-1 CSARTGLYEQYF